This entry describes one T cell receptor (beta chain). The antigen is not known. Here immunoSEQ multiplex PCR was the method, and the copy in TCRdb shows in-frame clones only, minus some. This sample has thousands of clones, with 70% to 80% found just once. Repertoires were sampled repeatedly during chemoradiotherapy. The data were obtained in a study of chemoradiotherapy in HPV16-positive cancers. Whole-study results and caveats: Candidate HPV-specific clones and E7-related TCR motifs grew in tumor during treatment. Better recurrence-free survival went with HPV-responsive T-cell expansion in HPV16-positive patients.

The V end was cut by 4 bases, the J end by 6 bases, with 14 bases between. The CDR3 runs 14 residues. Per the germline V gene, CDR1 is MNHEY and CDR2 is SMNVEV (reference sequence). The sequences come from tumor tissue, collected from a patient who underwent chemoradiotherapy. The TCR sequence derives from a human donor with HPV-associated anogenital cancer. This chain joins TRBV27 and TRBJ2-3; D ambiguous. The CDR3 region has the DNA TGTGCCAGCAGTTGGAGTGAGGCACACGATACGCAGTATTTT. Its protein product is CASSWSEAHDTQYF.